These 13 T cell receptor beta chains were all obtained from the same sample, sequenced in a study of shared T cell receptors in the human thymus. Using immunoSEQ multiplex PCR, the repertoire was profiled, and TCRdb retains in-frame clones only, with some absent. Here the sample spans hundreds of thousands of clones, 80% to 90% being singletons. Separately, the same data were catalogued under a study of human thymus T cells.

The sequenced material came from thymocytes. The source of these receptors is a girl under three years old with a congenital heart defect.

The CDR3 region is CASGGKSRAKNIQYF. In DNA, the CDR3 is TGTGCCAGCGGGGGGAAGAGTAGGGCCAAAAACATTCAGTACTTC. The chain links TRBV6-6 to TRBJ2-4; a possible D gene is TRBD2 (6 bases). This CDR3 region has 15 residues. Germline CDR1 is MNHNY and CDR2 is SVGAGI (reference sequence). V lost 8 bases, J lost 1 base, and 15 bases lay in between.

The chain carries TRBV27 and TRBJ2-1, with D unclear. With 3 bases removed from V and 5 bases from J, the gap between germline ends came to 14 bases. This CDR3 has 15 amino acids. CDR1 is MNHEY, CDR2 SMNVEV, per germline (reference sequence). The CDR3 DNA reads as TGTGCCAGCAGTTTTATCAAGCGAAAACACAATGAGCAGTTCTTC. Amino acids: CASSFIKRKHNEQFF.

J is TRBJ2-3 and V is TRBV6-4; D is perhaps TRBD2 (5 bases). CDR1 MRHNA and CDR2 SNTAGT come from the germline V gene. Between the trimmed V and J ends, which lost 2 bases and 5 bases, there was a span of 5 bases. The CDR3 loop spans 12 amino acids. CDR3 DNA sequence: TGTGCCAGCAGTGACGGGAGAGATACGCAGTATTTT. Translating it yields CASSDGRDTQYF.

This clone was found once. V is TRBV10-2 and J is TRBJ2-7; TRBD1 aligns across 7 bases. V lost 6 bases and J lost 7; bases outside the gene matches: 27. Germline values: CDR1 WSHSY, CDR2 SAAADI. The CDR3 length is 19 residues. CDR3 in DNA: TGCGCCAGCAGCGAGGGTCGCGGTAGCAGGGCAGGGCCAGGGGGAGAGCAGTACTTC. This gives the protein CASSEGRGSRAGPGGEQYF.

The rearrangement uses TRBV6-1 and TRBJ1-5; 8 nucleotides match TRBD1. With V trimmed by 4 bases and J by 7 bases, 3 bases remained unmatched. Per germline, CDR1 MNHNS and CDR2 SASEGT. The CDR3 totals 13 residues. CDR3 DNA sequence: TGTGCCAGCAGTGGGGACAGGAGGCAGCCCCAGCATTTT. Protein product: CASSGDRRQPQHF.

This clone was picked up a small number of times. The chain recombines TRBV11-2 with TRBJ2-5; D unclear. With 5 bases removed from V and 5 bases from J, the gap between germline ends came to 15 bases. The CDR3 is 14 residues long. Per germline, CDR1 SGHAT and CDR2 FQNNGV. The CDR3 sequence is CASSPQVGLETQYF. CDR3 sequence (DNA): TGTGCCAGCAGCCCCCAGGTGGGTTTGGAGACCCAGTACTTC.

CDR3 sequence reads: CASSQDTALAGVNIQYF. The CDR3 region has the DNA TGTGCCAGCAGCCAAGATACGGCGCTAGCGGGGGTGAACATTCAGTACTTC. The chain is built from TRBV4-2 and TRBJ2-4, with TRBD2 matching 10 bases. The ends lost 0 bases at V and 7 bases at J; junction bases unmatched: 9. CDR3 size: 17 residues. CDR1 and CDR2 from the germline V gene are LGHNA and YNFKEQ.

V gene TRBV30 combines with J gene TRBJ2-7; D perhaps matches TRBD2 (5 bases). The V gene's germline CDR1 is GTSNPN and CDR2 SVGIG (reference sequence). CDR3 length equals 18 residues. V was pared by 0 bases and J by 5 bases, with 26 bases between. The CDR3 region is CAWSVSPPLRRPGDEQYF. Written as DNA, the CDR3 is TGTGCCTGGAGTGTAAGCCCACCTCTACGGAGGCCCGGGGACGAGCAGTACTTC.

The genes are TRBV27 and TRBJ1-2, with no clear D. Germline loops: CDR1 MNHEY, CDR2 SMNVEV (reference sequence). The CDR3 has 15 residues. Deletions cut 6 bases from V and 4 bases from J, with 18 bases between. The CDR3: CASSYRYRGAYGYTF. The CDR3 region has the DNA TGTGCCAGCAGCTACCGGTACCGGGGAGCCTATGGCTACACCTTC.

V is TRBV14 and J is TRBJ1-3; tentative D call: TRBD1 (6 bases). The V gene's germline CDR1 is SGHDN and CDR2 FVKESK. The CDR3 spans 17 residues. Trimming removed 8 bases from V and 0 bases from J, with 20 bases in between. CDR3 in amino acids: CASSRGRGPPSGNTIYF. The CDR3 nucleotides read TGTGCCAGCTCTCGGGGGCGGGGGCCCCCCTCTGGAAACACCATATATTTT.

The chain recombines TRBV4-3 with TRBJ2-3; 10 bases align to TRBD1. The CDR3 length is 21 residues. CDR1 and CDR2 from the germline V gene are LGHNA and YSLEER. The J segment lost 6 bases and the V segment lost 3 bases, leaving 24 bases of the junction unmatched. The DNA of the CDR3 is TGCGCCAGCAGCCACCCACCGAACCCGAAGGAAGACAGGGGGCAAGTGGATACGCAGTATTTT. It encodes CASSHPPNPKEDRGQVDTQYF.

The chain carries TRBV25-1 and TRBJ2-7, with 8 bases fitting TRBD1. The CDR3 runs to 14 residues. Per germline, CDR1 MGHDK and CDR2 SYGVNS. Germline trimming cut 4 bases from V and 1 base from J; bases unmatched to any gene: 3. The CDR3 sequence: CASSGQGISYEQYF. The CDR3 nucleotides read TGTGCCAGCAGTGGACAGGGGATATCCTACGAGCAGTACTTC.

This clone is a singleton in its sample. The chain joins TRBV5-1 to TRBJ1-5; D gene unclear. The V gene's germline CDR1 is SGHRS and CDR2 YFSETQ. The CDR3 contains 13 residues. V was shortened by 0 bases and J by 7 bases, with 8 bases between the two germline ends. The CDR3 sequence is CASSLVLGQPQHF. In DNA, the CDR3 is TGCGCCAGCAGCTTGGTTTTGGGCCAGCCCCAGCATTTT.